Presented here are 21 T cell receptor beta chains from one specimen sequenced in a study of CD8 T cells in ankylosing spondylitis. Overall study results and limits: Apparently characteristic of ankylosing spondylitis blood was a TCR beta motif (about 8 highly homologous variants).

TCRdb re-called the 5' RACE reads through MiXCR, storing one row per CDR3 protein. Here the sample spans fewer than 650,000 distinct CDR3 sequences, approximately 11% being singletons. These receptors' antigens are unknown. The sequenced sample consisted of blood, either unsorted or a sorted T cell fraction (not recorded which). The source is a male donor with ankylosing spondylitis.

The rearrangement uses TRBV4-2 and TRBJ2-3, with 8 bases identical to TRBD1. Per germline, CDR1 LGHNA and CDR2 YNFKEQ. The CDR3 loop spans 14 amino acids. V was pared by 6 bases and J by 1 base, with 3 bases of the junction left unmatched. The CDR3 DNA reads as TGTGCCAGCAGAGGACAGGGACGCACAGATACGCAGTATTTT. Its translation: CASRGQGRTDTQYF.

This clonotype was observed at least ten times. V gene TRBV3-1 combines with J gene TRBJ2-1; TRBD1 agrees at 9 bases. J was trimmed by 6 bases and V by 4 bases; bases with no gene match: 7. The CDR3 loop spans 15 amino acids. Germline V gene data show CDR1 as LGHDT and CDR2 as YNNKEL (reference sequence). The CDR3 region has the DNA TGTGCCAGCAGCCTGGGACAGGGCGAAGGCAATGAGCAGTTCTTC. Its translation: CASSLGQGEGNEQFF.

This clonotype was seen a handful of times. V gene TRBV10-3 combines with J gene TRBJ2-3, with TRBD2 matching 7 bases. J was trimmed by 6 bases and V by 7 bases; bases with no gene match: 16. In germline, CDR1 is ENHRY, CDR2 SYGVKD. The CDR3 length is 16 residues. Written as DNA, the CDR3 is TGTGCCATCACTCCCCAGGGCGGGAGAAGGTTGGATACGCAGTATTTT. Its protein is CAITPQGGRRLDTQYF.

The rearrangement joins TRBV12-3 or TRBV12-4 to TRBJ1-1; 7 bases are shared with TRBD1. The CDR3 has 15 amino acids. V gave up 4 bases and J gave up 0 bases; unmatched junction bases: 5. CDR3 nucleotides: TGTGCCAGCAGTTCGGCGGGACAGATGAACACTGAAGCTTTCTTT. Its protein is CASSSAGQMNTEAFF.

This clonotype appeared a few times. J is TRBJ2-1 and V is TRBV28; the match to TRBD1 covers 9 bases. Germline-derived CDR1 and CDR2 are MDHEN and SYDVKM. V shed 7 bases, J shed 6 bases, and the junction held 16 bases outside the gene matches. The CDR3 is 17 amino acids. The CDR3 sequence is CASIPGGGQGSINEQFF. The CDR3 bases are TGTGCCAGCATCCCGGGGGGTGGACAGGGGTCGATCAATGAGCAGTTCTTC.

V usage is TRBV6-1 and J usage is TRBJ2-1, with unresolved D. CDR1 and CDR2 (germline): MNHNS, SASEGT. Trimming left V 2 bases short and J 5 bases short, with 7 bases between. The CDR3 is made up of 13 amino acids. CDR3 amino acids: CASSEQIDNEQFF. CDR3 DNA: TGTGCCAGCAGTGAACAAATAGACAATGAGCAGTTCTTC.

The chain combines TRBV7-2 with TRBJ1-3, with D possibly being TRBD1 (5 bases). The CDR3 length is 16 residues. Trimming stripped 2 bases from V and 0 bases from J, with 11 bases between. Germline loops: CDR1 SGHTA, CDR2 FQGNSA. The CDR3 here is CASSLWGDPSGNTIYF. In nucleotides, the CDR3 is TGTGCCAGCAGCTTATGGGGGGATCCCTCTGGAAACACCATATATTTT.

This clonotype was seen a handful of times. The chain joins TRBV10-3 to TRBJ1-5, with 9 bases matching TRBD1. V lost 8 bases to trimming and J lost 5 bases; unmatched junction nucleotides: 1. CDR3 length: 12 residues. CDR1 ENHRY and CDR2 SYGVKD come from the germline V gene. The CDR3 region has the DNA TGTGCCATCGGGGACAGGGATCAGCCCCAGCATTTT. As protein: CAIGDRDQPQHF.

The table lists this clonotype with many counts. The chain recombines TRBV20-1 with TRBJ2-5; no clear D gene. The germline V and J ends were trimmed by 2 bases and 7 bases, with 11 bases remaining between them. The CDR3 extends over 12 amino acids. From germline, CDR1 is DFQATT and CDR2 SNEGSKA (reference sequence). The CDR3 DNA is TGCAGTGCTAGACCACCTAAAGGGACCCAGTACTTC. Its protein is CSARPPKGTQYF.

The chain's CDR3 is CSAYTSGRANNEQFF. The CDR3 DNA follows: TGCAGTGCTTATACTAGCGGGAGGGCGAACAATGAGCAGTTCTTC. The J gene is TRBJ2-1, the V gene TRBV20-1; TRBD2 matches 13 bases. This CDR3 comprises 15 residues. With V trimmed by 5 bases and J by 5 bases, 6 bases remained unmatched. Germline values: CDR1 DFQATT, CDR2 SNEGSKA (reference sequence).

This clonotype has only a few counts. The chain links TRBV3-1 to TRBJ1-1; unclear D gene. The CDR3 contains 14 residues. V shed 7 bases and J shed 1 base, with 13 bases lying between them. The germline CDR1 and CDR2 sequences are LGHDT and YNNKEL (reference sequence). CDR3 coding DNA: TGTGCCAGCACCCTAAACGGGGAGAACACTGAAGCTTTCTTT. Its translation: CASTLNGENTEAFF. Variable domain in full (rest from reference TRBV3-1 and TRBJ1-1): DTAVSQTPKYLVTQMGNDKSIKCEQNLGHDTMYWYKQDSKKFLKIMFSYNNKELIINETVPNRFSPKSPDKAHLNLHINSLELGDSAVYFCASTLNGENTEAFFGQGTRLTVV.

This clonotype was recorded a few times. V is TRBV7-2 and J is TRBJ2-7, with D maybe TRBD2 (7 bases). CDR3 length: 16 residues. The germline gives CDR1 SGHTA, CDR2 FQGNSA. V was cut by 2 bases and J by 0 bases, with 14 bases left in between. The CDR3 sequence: CASSLQKGGDSYEQYF. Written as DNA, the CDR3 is TGTGCCAGCAGCTTACAAAAGGGGGGGGACTCCTACGAGCAGTACTTC. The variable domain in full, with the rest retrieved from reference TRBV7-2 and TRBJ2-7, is GAGVSQSPSNKVTEKGKDVELRCDPISGHTALYWYRQSLGQGLEFLIYFQGNSAPDKSGLPSDRFSAERTGGSVSTLTIQRTQQEDSAVYLCASSLQKGGDSYEQYFGPGTRLTVT.

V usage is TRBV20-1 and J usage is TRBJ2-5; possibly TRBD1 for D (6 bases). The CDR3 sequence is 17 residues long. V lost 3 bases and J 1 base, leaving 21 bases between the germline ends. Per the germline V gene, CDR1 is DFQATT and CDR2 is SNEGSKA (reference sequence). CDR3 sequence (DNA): TGCAGTGCTAGGGGAGAAATGGGACACTACATCCAAGAGACCCAGTACTTC. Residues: CSARGEMGHYIQETQYF.

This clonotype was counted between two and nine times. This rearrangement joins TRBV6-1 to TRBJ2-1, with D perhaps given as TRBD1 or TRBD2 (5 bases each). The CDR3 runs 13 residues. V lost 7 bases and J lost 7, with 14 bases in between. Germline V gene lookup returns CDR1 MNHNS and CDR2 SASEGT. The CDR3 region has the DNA TGTGCCAGCACCTCTGAGGGGTTTAATGAGCAGTTCTTC. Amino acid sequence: CASTSEGFNEQFF.

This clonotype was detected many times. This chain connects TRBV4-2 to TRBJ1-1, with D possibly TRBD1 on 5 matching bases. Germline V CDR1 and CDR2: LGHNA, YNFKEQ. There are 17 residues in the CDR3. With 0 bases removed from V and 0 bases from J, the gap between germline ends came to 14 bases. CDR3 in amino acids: CASSQDRAGRMNTEAFF. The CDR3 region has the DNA TGTGCCAGCAGCCAAGATCGGGCAGGGAGAATGAACACTGAAGCTTTCTTT.

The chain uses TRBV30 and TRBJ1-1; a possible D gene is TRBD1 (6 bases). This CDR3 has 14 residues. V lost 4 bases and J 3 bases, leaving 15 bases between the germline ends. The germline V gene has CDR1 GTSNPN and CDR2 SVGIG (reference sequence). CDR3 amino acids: CAWNRDSSYTEAFF. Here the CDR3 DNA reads TGTGCCTGGAACAGGGATTCCTCTTACACTGAAGCTTTCTTT. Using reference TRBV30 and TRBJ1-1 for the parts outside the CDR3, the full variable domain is SQTIHQWPATLVQPVGSPLSLECTVEGTSNPNLYWYRQAAGRGLQLLFYSVGIGQISSEVPQNLSASRPQDRQFILSSKKLLLSDSGFYLCAWNRDSSYTEAFFGQGTRLTVV.

The CDR3 bases are TGTGCCAGCAGCCTAAGCGGGAGTTCGTGGAATGAGCAGTTCTTC. Translating gives CASSLSGSSWNEQFF. The chain uses TRBV11-3 and TRBJ2-1; TRBD2 matches at 8 bases. V shed 5 bases, J shed 7 bases, and the junction held 10 bases outside the gene matches. In germline, CDR1 is SGHNT, CDR2 YENEEA. This CDR3 is built from 15 residues.

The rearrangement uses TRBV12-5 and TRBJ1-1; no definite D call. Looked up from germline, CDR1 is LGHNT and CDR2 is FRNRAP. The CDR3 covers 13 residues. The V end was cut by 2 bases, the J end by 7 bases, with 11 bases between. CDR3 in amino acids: CASGLYPVGEAFF. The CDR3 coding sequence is TGTGCTAGTGGTTTGTACCCAGTTGGTGAAGCTTTCTTT.

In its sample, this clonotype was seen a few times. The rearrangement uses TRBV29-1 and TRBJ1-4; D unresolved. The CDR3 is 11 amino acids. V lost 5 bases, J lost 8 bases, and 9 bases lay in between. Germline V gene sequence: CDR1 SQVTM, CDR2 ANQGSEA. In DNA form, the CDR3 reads TGCAGCGTTTTTGGCAGGGAAAAACTGTTTTTT. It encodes CSVFGREKLFF.

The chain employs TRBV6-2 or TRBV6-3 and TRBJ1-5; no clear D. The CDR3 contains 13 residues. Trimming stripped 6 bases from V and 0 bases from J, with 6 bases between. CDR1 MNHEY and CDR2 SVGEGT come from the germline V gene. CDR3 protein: CASRFISNQPQHF. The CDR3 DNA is TGTGCCAGCAGATTCATTAGCAATCAGCCCCAGCATTTT.

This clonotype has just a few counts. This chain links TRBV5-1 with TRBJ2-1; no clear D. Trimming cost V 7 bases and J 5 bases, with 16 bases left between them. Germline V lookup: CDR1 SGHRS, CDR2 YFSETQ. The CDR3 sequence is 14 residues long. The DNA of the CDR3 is TGCGCCAGCGAAGAACTCCCCGAGGACAATGAGCAGTTCTTC. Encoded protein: CASEELPEDNEQFF.